This record covers a single TCR beta chain. Its antigen specificity is not known. Nothing much larger sits one base from this clone, and base qualities are not available. Library preparation employed 5' RACE. Instrument used: Illumina HiSeq 2500. A second PCR of roughly 6 to 12 cycles was run with a J-beta primer mix and a sample-barcoded 5' primer. A unique molecular identifier was introduced onto each TCR beta cDNA molecule by a template-switch 5' adaptor carrying 12 random nucleotides. At least 2.5 million CDR3-containing paired-end reads were obtained from each sample. First-strand cDNA synthesis was performed from all RNA using the Mint cDNA synthesis kit, with priming by a TRBC-specific oligonucleotide. After uracil-DNA glycosylase treatment, a first 18-cycle PCR used universal primers M1SS and BC2_uni_R on all cDNA. From the authors' description of their analysis: Normalization of each sample was performed by random selection of 1 million high-quality reads, each carrying a distinct molecular identifier. Instead of being binned into consensus sequences, reads with shared molecular identifiers were discarded. CDR3 identification, clonotype clustering and error correction used MiTCR with a Q25 quality threshold and the strictest error-elimination algorithm. Lower-bound total TCR beta diversity was estimated with a nonparametric unseen species model using Euler transformation. TCRdb cleaned the public reads at Q25 with fastp, built clones with MiXCR and kept in-frame beta chains. Duplicate CDR3 protein sequences are folded into a single record with the most common DNA and genes. The authors' filters were not applied to this entry. The sample table holds some 730,000 distinct CDR3 sequences, of which 22% were seen once. The ten largest clones add up to about 22% of the sample.

This entry is derived from a study of blood T cells in healthy people across ages (dated by TCRdb to about 2015). A note on the overall study: In model experiments, template switching captured roughly one uniquely barcoded TCR beta cDNA molecule for every two T cells. Age-related changes in TCR beta repertoire diversity were measured in the study by deep sequencing normalized with unique cDNA molecular identifiers. To avoid experimental bias, donors of different ages were distributed randomly across sequencing lanes. The donors were divided into four age groups: young (average approximately 17 years), middle-aged (over 35), aged (approximately 59) and long-lived (about 90). For two donors (one aged 18 to 30 and one aged 80 or older), the study analyzed two additional independent replicas of 1 million unique cDNA reads from the same blood draw.

The approximately 39 donors, aged about 6 to 95 years, were systemically healthy Caucasian individuals from Russia. Each donor gave 9 to 10 milliliters of peripheral blood, collected into EDTA-treated Vacutainer tubes. Ficoll-Paque density-gradient centrifugation was used to isolate PBMCs, with at least 6 million per sample. Trizol reagent was used to extract total RNA from the PBMCs, yielding at least 6 micrograms per sample. Naive CD45RAhigh/CD27high T cell percentages were measured by flow cytometry on a PBMC aliquot from every donor. The CDR3 runs 12 amino acids, cysteine and phenylalanine included. The DNA shown is the 36-base CDR3, in frame from base 1. CDR1 and CDR2, per the germline V gene, are SGHVS and FQNEAQ. The germline ends are 11 bases apart after V is trimmed by 4 bases and J by 8 bases. What the work shows at the level of the full study, not this receptor alone: Compared with the aged group, the long-lived group had more naive CD4+ T cells, fewer expanded clones and increased TCR diversity, a pattern suggesting age selection. Estimates of total diversity based on one million sequenced T cells were regarded as lower bounds and as underestimates. Observed TCR beta diversity per million T cells fell roughly linearly with age, and a significant reduction was already apparent by age about 38. The CMV infection status of donors was not known, potentially confounding age-related changes in expanded clonotypes. A strong correlation was found between observed TCR beta diversity and the percentage of naive T cells measured by flow cytometry. Since profiling was done on bulk unsorted PBMCs, naive and antigen-experienced compartments could not be conclusively compared.

The clonotype was recovered from a man between 65 and 85 years old in good health. What was sequenced was blood. The receptor chain draws on TRBV7-8 and TRBJ1-1, with a tentative D gene TRBD1 over 5 matching bases. The CDR3 sequence is CASSSGGPEAFF. At the DNA level, the sequence is TGTGCCAGCAGCTCCGGGGGACCAGAAGCTTTCTTT.